Shown below are 28 T cell receptor beta chains from a single sample sequenced in a study of shared clonotypes between healthy human individuals. Cells designated naive CD8 were CD45RO-negative and were positively selected for CCR7, with terminally differentiated effector memory CD45RA+ cells excluded. Clones were sequenced by immunoSEQ multiplex PCR, and TCRdb holds only the in-frame ones, with some missing. The table lists 750,000 to 1,000,000 clones, about 92% of them singletons. The source material was naive CD8+ T cells sorted from blood. The source is a man aged 25 to 40 in good health.

The V and J genes are TRBV9 and TRBJ1-1; D may be TRBD1 (5 bases). The CDR3 covers 14 residues. CDR1 and CDR2 from the germline V gene are SGDLS and YYNGEE. V dropped 0 bases and J dropped 3 bases, with 9 bases sitting between them. CDR3 DNA sequence: TGTGCCAGCAGCGTAGACGGGGCGGACACTGAAGCTTTCTTT. This gives the protein CASSVDGADTEAFF. Looking up the rest from reference TRBV9 and TRBJ1-1 gives the full variable domain: DSGVTQTPKHLITATGQRVTLRCSPRSGDLSVYWYQQSLDQGLQFLIQYYNGEERAKGNILERFSAQQFPDLHSELNLSSLELGDSALYFCASSVDGADTEAFFGQGTRLTVV.

V gene TRBV11-2 combines with J gene TRBJ1-1, with D possibly being TRBD1 (5 bases). Germline CDR1 SGHAT, CDR2 FQNNGV. V lost 0 bases to trimming and J lost 9 bases, with 8 bases between them. The CDR3 spans 12 residues. CDR3 loop: CASSLEGQKAFF. The DNA for the CDR3 is TGTGCCAGCAGCTTAGAGGGGCAGAAAGCTTTCTTT.

V gene TRBV7-9 combines with J gene TRBJ2-2; possibly TRBD1 for D (7 bases). The CDR3 totals 16 residues. Germline CDR1 is SEHNR and CDR2 is FQNEAQ (reference sequence). V lost 3 bases, J lost 1 base, and 12 bases lay in between. The chain's CDR3 is CASSFPGGLNTGELFF. CDR3 bases: TGTGCCAGCAGCTTCCCAGGGGGGCTGAACACCGGGGAGCTGTTTTTT.

This chain links TRBV7-8 with TRBJ2-7; 9 bases are shared with TRBD2. CDR1 SGHVS and CDR2 FQNEAQ come from the germline V gene. The J segment lost 2 bases and the V segment lost 5 bases, leaving 7 bases of the junction unmatched. This CDR3 has 15 amino acids. The CDR3 sequence is CASSLRLAEAYEQYF. Written as DNA, the CDR3 is TGTGCCAGCAGCCTTCGACTAGCGGAAGCCTACGAGCAGTACTTC. Full variable domain (remainder filled in from reference TRBV7-8 and TRBJ2-7): GAGVSQSPRYKVAKRGQDVALRCDPISGHVSLFWYQQALGQGPEFLTYFQNEAQLDKSGLPSDRFFAERPEGSVSTLKIQRTQQEDSAVYLCASSLRLAEAYEQYFGPGTRLTVT.

V usage is TRBV7-8 and J usage is TRBJ2-7, with TRBD2 identical over 9 bases. Germline CDR1 SGHVS, CDR2 FQNEAQ. V dropped 4 bases and J dropped 5; count of bases not matched to a gene: 9. CDR3 length: 15 residues. The CDR3 loop is CASSYSGTSRDEQYF. The CDR3 bases are TGTGCCAGCAGCTATTCCGGGACTAGCCGTGACGAGCAGTACTTC.

This sequence joins TRBV7-9 and TRBJ2-5; D remains unclear. CDR1 SEHNR and CDR2 FQNEAQ come from the germline V gene (reference sequence). The V end lost 1 base, the J end lost 5 bases, and 11 bases lay between the germline ends. This CDR3 has 14 residues. CDR3 amino acids: CASSLVGILETQYF. The DNA of the CDR3 is TGTGCCAGCAGCTTAGTTGGTATCTTGGAGACCCAGTACTTC.

CDR3 loop: CASSLVGSSQETQYF. For the CDR3, the DNA is TGTGCCAGCAGCTTAGTTGGTTCGTCCCAAGAGACCCAGTACTTC. The chain has TRBV11-2 and TRBJ2-5; no definite D call. Per the germline V gene, CDR1 is SGHAT and CDR2 is FQNNGV. The CDR3 spans 15 residues. V gave up 1 base and J gave up 1 base, with 10 bases separating them.

With respect to this clone: The same CDR3 can be traced to other DNA sequences in this sample. This chain links TRBV9 with TRBJ1-5; unclear D gene. Germline CDR1 and CDR2: SGDLS and YYNGEE. Trimming took 0 bases from V and 4 from J, leaving 8 bases between them. The CDR3 runs 14 residues. In nucleotides, the CDR3 is TGTGCCAGCAGCGTAGAGGCAGGTAATCAGCCCCAGCATTTT. Residues: CASSVEAGNQPQHF.

The gene calls are TRBV6-5 and TRBJ1-5; possible D gene TRBD1, 5 bases. V dropped 3 bases and J dropped 2 bases, with 11 bases sitting between them. Germline V gives CDR1 MNHEY, CDR2 SVGAGI. This CDR3 is 15 amino acids long. The CDR3 DNA follows: TGTGCCAGCAGTTATGACAGTTTCGGCAATCAGCCCCAGCATTTT. This translates into CASSYDSFGNQPQHF.

This clone has a single count. The chain uses TRBV13 and TRBJ2-2; 7 positions agree with TRBD2. The CDR3 has 17 residues. The germline CDR1 and CDR2 sequences are PRHDT and FYEKMQ (reference sequence). J was trimmed by 1 base and V by 1 base; bases with no gene match: 6. CDR3 loop: CASSLVSAGVNTGELFF. DNA of the CDR3: TGTGCCAGCAGCTTAGTTTCTGCGGGAGTGAACACCGGGGAGCTGTTTTTT.

V usage is TRBV18 and J usage is TRBJ2-1; 10 positions match TRBD1. Trimming cost V 3 bases and J 8 bases; bases outside gene matches: 4. CDR1 KGHSH and CDR2 LQKENI come from the germline V gene. This CDR3 is built from 14 residues. The CDR3 sequence: CASSPGTGAHEQFF. CDR3 in DNA: TGTGCCAGCTCACCCGGGACAGGGGCCCATGAGCAGTTCTTC.

The CDR3 reads CASRPDSNQPQHF. The CDR3 DNA reads as TGCGCCAGCAGACCGGACAGCAATCAGCCCCAGCATTTT. The rearrangement uses TRBV5-1 and TRBJ1-5; D gene unclear. CDR1 SGHRS and CDR2 YFSETQ come from the germline V gene. V was cut by 5 bases and J by 1 base, with 7 bases left in between. The CDR3 has 13 residues.

The chain couples TRBV27 to TRBJ2-1; 7 nucleotides line up with TRBD1. The CDR3 is made up of 16 amino acids. Unmatched junction bases numbered 16, after V lost 4 bases and J lost 10 bases. The V gene's germline CDR1 is MNHEY and CDR2 SMNVEV (reference sequence). CDR3 loop: CASSSGQYNVVFEQFF. Written as DNA, the CDR3 is TGTGCCAGCAGTTCGGGACAGTACAATGTAGTCTTCGAGCAGTTCTTC.

The sample holds one count of this clone. The chain recombines TRBV29-1 with TRBJ2-3; 10 bases line up with TRBD2. Germline V gene sequence: CDR1 SQVTM, CDR2 ANQGSEA. The CDR3 runs to 16 residues. V gave up 4 bases and J gave up 9 bases; unmatched junction bases: 16. The chain's CDR3 is CSVGGGLAGEITTQYF. The CDR3 bases are TGCAGCGTTGGGGGTGGTCTAGCGGGAGAGATAACCACGCAGTATTTT.

V gene TRBV7-3 combines with J gene TRBJ2-1; D is perhaps TRBD1 or TRBD2 (5 bases each). The CDR3 extends over 13 amino acids. CDR1 is SGHTA, CDR2 FQGTGA, per germline. V lost 5 bases and J lost 10, with 15 bases in between. The CDR3 nucleotides read TGTGCCAGCAGCCCTATGGGTGGGACCGAGCAGTTCTTC. It codes for CASSPMGGTEQFF.

The chain carries TRBV5-4 and TRBJ2-2; D perhaps matches TRBD1 (6 bases). V lost 2 bases and J 4 bases, leaving 9 bases between the germline ends. The CDR3 has 14 residues. The V gene's germline CDR1 is SGHNT and CDR2 YYREEE (reference sequence). CDR3 nucleotides: TGTGCCAGCAGCTTAGGGGGACCCACCGGGGAGCTGTTTTTT. Translating gives CASSLGGPTGELFF.

This clone was found once. The chain uses TRBV29-1 and TRBJ1-4; D is unclear. The CDR3 totals 12 residues. Trimming stripped 4 bases from V and 6 bases from J, with 9 bases between. Germline CDR1 and CDR2: SQVTM and ANQGSEA. CDR3 in amino acids: CSVVSGDEKLFF. In DNA form, the CDR3 reads TGCAGCGTTGTCTCCGGGGATGAAAAACTGTTTTTT.

V gene TRBV28 combines with J gene TRBJ2-1; D might be TRBD2 (6 bases). The CDR3 is 15 residues long. Trimming took off 5 bases at V and 1 base at J, with 12 bases between the two ends. The germline V gene encodes CDR1 MDHEN and CDR2 SYDVKM. The CDR3 DNA reads as TGTGCCAGCAGTGCGCTAGCGCTATCCTACAATGAGCAGTTCTTC. It codes for CASSALALSYNEQFF. Based on the CDR3 plus reference TRBV28 and TRBJ2-1, the full variable domain is DVKVTQSSRYLVKRTGEKVFLECVQDMDHENMFWYRQDPGLGLRLIYFSYDVKMKEKGDIPEGYSVSREKKERFSLILESASTNQTSMYLCASSALALSYNEQFFGPGTRLTVL.

V usage is TRBV21-1 and J usage is TRBJ2-3. TRBV21-1 is a listed pseudogene. The CDR3 runs to 18 residues. In DNA, the CDR3 is TGTGCCAGCAGCAAATCTCCCCGGTGGGGGAGACGCACAGATACGCAGTATTTT. This encodes CASSKSPRWGRRTDTQYF.

This sequence joins TRBV7-8 and TRBJ2-7; 9 nucleotides line up with TRBD2. CDR3 length: 15 amino acids. The germline gives CDR1 SGHVS, CDR2 FQNEAQ. After removal of 1 base from V and 3 bases from J, the junction contained 4 bases not matched to a gene. For the CDR3, the DNA is TGTGCCAGCAGCTTAGGGCCTAGCGGGAACTACGAGCAGTACTTC. It encodes CASSLGPSGNYEQYF.

The chain combines TRBV10-2 with TRBJ2-5; a weak D match, TRBD1 (5 bases). V lost 6 bases and J lost 5, with 19 bases in between. CDR3 length: 15 residues. Germline V gives CDR1 WSHSY, CDR2 SAAADI. The CDR3 region is CASRTPRVGVETQYF. CDR3 coding DNA: TGCGCCAGCAGAACCCCCAGGGTAGGAGTGGAGACCCAGTACTTC.

This clone showed up just a few times. The V gene is TRBV27, the J gene TRBJ2-2; no clear D. CDR3 length equals 13 residues. Germline V gene lookup returns CDR1 MNHEY and CDR2 SMNVEV (reference sequence). Deletions cut 3 bases from V and 1 base from J, with 3 bases between. The CDR3 region has the DNA TGTGCCAGCAGTTTTTGGAACACCGGGGAGCTGTTTTTT. Residues: CASSFWNTGELFF.

The chain uses TRBV16 and TRBJ1-2; maybe TRBD1 (6 bases). The CDR3 loop spans 15 amino acids. Germline V gene data show CDR1 as KGHSY and CDR2 as FQNENV. V lost 2 bases and J 2 bases, leaving 12 bases between the germline ends. In DNA form, the CDR3 reads TGTGCCAGCAGCCAAGTGAGGGGGAAGAACTATGGCTACACCTTC. Encoded protein: CASSQVRGKNYGYTF.

This clone came up once. The gene calls are TRBV6-4 and TRBJ2-1, with 7 positions matching TRBD1. In germline, CDR1 is MRHNA, CDR2 SNTAGT. Losses at the gene ends were 8 bases for V and 0 bases for J; bases not matched to a gene: 4. CDR3 length: 14 residues. CDR3 region: CASSRGSSYNEQFF. The CDR3 DNA sequence: TGTGCCAGCTCCAGGGGGAGCTCCTACAATGAGCAGTTCTTC.

The chain is built from TRBV5-1 and TRBJ2-1; 10 positions agree with TRBD2. CDR1 SGHRS and CDR2 YFSETQ come from the germline V gene. CDR3 length: 16 residues. V was clipped by 4 bases and J by 4 bases; unmatched bases: 8. CDR3 residues: CASSEGTSGIYNEQFF. The CDR3 DNA sequence: TGCGCCAGCAGCGAAGGAACTAGCGGGATATACAATGAGCAGTTCTTC.

Concerning this clone: Other DNA sequences in the same sample also yield this CDR3. The chain couples TRBV10-3 to TRBJ2-7; D perhaps matches TRBD2 (6 bases). From germline, CDR1 is ENHRY and CDR2 SYGVKD. The CDR3 sequence is 13 residues long. The ends were cut back, 6 bases at V and 2 bases at J, with 11 bases in the middle. CDR3 residues: CAIRGDSTYEQYF. As DNA, the CDR3 is TGTGCCATCAGAGGGGACTCAACCTACGAGCAGTACTTC.

This clone was seen a single time. This rearrangement joins TRBV27 to TRBJ2-3; D unclear. V lost 3 bases and J 8 bases, leaving 12 bases between the germline ends. The CDR3 is 13 residues long. The germline V gene encodes CDR1 MNHEY and CDR2 SMNVEV (reference sequence). CDR3 loop: CASSFGPSGTQYF. The CDR3 coding sequence is TGTGCCAGCAGTTTTGGCCCTTCGGGTACGCAGTATTTT.

This CDR3 reads CASSSLGSGVDEKLFF. In DNA form, the CDR3 reads TGTGCCAGCAGTTCCCTCGGTTCTGGGGTAGATGAAAAACTGTTTTTT. The chain has TRBV27 and TRBJ1-4; D uncertain. The CDR3 runs 16 residues. Germline-derived CDR1 and CDR2 are MNHEY and SMNVEV (reference sequence). Trimming cost V 4 bases and J 6 bases, with 18 bases left between them.